The 30 T cell receptor beta chains presented below share a single source sample, sequenced in a study of persistence of HIV-infected CD4 T cells. The antigens for these receptors are not known. The libraries were made with immunoSEQ version 4 in survey mode. The table came from immunoSEQ multiplex PCR; TCRdb's copy has only in-frame clones and leaves some out. In the table there are about 40,000 clones, about 80% of which are singletons. An overlapping HIV-1 Gag peptide pool stimulated these cells at about 1 ug/peptide/mL. Sorted nonresponding memory CD4+ T cells were CD40L-negative, CD69-negative, CD45RO-high. This specimen consisted of CD4+ T cells sorted from PBMCs after roughly 18-hour stimulation, obtained from a patient who received antiretroviral therapy. These receptors were taken from an adult man with HIV who was CMV-seropositive.

The chain recombines TRBV7-2 with TRBJ1-1; TRBD1 might be the D (5 bases). Trimming pared 4 bases from V and 5 bases from J, leaving 17 bases between. CDR1 is SGHTA, CDR2 FQGNSA, per germline. The CDR3 runs 15 residues. The CDR3 loop reads CASSSLGVGGTEAFF. The DNA of the CDR3 is TGTGCCAGCAGCTCTCTTGGGGTTGGGGGGACTGAAGCTTTCTTT.

V usage is TRBV4-1 and J usage is TRBJ1-2; D is perhaps TRBD1 (6 bases). The CDR3 is 19 amino acids. The germline gives CDR1 MGHRA, CDR2 YSYEKL. The V end was cut by 1 base, the J end by 1 base, with 22 bases between. The chain's CDR3 is CASSQGKGVGQAFNYGYTF. Written as DNA, the CDR3 is TGCGCCAGCAGCCAAGGTAAGGGGGTAGGGCAGGCCTTTAACTATGGCTACACCTTC.

The gene calls are TRBV9 and TRBJ1-5, with TRBD1 matching over 9 bases. The J segment lost 4 bases and the V segment lost 2 bases, leaving 1 base of the junction unmatched. Germline CDR1 is SGDLS and CDR2 is YYNGEE. The CDR3 totals 14 residues. CDR3 region: CASSVGTGNQPQHF. CDR3 bases: TGTGCCAGCAGCGTCGGGACAGGGAATCAGCCCCAGCATTTT.

This clone was observed a single time. This chain joins TRBV15 and TRBJ1-1; D call uncertain. The CDR3 extends over 11 amino acids. Germline V gene data show CDR1 as LNHNV and CDR2 as YYDKDF (reference sequence). Between the trimmed V and J ends, which lost 4 bases and 11 bases, there was a span of 11 bases. CDR3 in DNA: TGTGCCACCAGCAAATTAGGGCAGGCTTTCTTT. Its translation: CATSKLGQAFF.

The chain couples TRBV28 to TRBJ1-5; TRBD1 aligns across 10 bases. Germline V lookup: CDR1 MDHEN, CDR2 SYDVKM. Unmatched junction bases numbered 19, after V lost 7 bases and J lost 4 bases. The CDR3 has 19 residues. CDR3 DNA sequence: TGTGCCAGCACTCCCCGGGCCCTTAGGGACAGGGGACGAAATCAGCCCCAGCATTTT. Translated: CASTPRALRDRGRNQPQHF.

About this clone: The junction departs from the called germline gene at one end, perhaps through a read error. This chain links TRBV18 with TRBJ1-2, with unresolved D. The germline CDR1 and CDR2 sequences are KGHSH and LQKENI. The CDR3 totals 12 residues. This chain's CDR3 is CASSLRTSSLAF. In DNA, the CDR3 is TGTGCCAGCTCACTCCGTACTAGCTCGTTAGCCTTC.

This chain links TRBV6-5 with TRBJ1-1; D remains unclear. The CDR3 has 12 residues. Trimming pared 7 bases from V and 6 bases from J, leaving 12 bases between. Germline-derived CDR1 and CDR2 are MNHEY and SVGAGI. The CDR3 is CASTSTKAEAFF. Here the CDR3 DNA reads TGTGCCAGCACTTCTACTAAGGCTGAAGCTTTCTTT.

The chain links TRBV9 to TRBJ1-1; no definite D call. V lost 3 bases and J lost 10, with 19 bases in between. The CDR3 loop spans 14 amino acids. Looked up from germline, CDR1 is SGDLS and CDR2 is YYNGEE. As DNA, the CDR3 is TGTGCCAGCAGCGAGCAAACACTGACCCTTGGAGCTTTCTTT. Its translation is CASSEQTLTLGAFF.

This sequence joins TRBV5-1 and TRBJ2-2; possible D gene TRBD1, 5 bases. Germline values: CDR1 SGHRS, CDR2 YFSETQ. The CDR3 consists of 14 residues. V lost 2 bases and J lost 3, with 8 bases in between. CDR3 nucleotides: TGCGCCAGCAGCTTCAGGGTTGACACCGGGGAGCTGTTTTTT. This gives the protein CASSFRVDTGELFF. The full variable domain, with the rest looked up from reference TRBV5-1 and TRBJ2-2, is KAGVTQTPRYLIKTRGQQVTLSCSPISGHRSVSWYQQTPGQGLQFLFEYFSETQRNKGNFPGRFSGRQFSNSRSEMNVSTLELGDSALYLCASSFRVDTGELFFGEGSRLTVL.

This clone was seen only once. The chain links TRBV6-5 to TRBJ2-2, with D perhaps assigned TRBD1 or TRBD2 (6 bases each). The V end was cut by 5 bases, the J end by 5 bases, with 15 bases between. The CDR3 contains 15 residues. Germline CDR1 is MNHEY and CDR2 is SVGAGI. Written as DNA, the CDR3 is TGTGCCAGCAGTCCCGTACAGGGAGGTACCGGGGAGCTGTTTTTT. Encoded protein: CASSPVQGGTGELFF.

A few counts support this clone. This rearrangement joins TRBV5-1 to TRBJ2-5; 11 bases match TRBD2. The length of the CDR3 is 15 residues. After removal of 2 bases from V and 13 bases from J, the junction contained 13 bases not matched to a gene. The germline V gene has CDR1 SGHRS and CDR2 YFSETQ. The CDR3 region has the DNA TGCGCCAGCAGCTTCTCAACCGGGACTAGCGGAGCCATGTACTTC. Its protein product is CASSFSTGTSGAMYF.

The gene calls are TRBV4-2 and TRBJ1-3, with D perhaps TRBD1 (5 bases). Per germline, CDR1 LGHNA and CDR2 YNFKEQ. The CDR3 is 18 residues long. V was trimmed by 0 bases and J by 6 bases, leaving 21 bases between them. The CDR3 DNA is TGTGCCAGCAGCCAAGAAGTTGGGGGTAGACGGGGAGAAAACACCATATATTTT. This translates into CASSQEVGGRRGENTIYF.

This clone occurred once. This chain uses TRBV7-9 with TRBJ1-2; 8 nucleotides agree with TRBD1. The V gene end was trimmed by 5 bases and the J gene end by 0 bases; junction bases not matched to a gene: 14. Germline V gene lookup returns CDR1 SEHNR and CDR2 FQNEAQ (reference sequence). The CDR3 consists of 18 residues. In nucleotides, the CDR3 is TGTGCCAGCAGCCCCACCCCCCGGGACAGGCCAACTAACTATGGCTACACCTTC. Amino acid sequence: CASSPTPRDRPTNYGYTF.

The genes are TRBV13 and TRBJ1-1; D may be TRBD1 (6 bases). V was cut by 3 bases and J by 1 base, with 12 bases left in between. The CDR3 contains 15 residues. Germline V gene lookup returns CDR1 PRHDT and CDR2 FYEKMQ (reference sequence). This CDR3 reads CASSFPQGGNTEAFF. CDR3 nucleotides: TGTGCCAGCAGCTTCCCACAGGGAGGGAACACTGAAGCTTTCTTT. Together with reference TRBV13 and TRBJ1-1, the CDR3 gives the full variable domain: AAGVIQSPRHLIKEKRETATLKCYPIPRHDTVYWYQQGPGQDPQFLISFYEKMQSDKGSIPDRFSAQQFSDYHSELNMSSLELGDSALYFCASSFPQGGNTEAFFGQGTRLTVV.

The CDR3 loop reads CASSPGLAGQQYF. The CDR3 DNA reads TGTGCCAGCAGTCCGGGACTAGCGGGACAGCAGTACTTC. V is TRBV3-1 (or the pseudogene TRBV3-2) and J is TRBJ2-7, with 13 bases that match TRBD2. CDR1 is LGHDT, CDR2 YNNKEL, per germline (reference sequence). This CDR3 is built from 13 residues. V trimming: 6 bases; J trimming: 8 bases; junction bases outside the gene matches: 4.

V gene TRBV21-1 combines with J gene TRBJ1-6. TRBV21-1 is a recognized pseudogene. This CDR3 has 15 amino acids. The CDR3 region has the DNA TGTGCCAGCAGCAATAGTCTGGACGAGTACTCACCCCTCCACTTT. Its translation: CASSNSLDEYSPLHF.

Only a few counts were recorded for this clone. The genes are TRBV4-1 and TRBJ1-4; TRBD1 aligns across 9 bases. The CDR3 runs to 18 residues. Germline V lookup: CDR1 MGHRA, CDR2 YSYEKL. The junction had 11 bases not matched to a gene; V was cut back by 2 bases and J by 4 bases. In DNA form, the CDR3 reads TGCGCCAGCAGCCAACAGGGACAGGGCCTCAACGGTAATGAAAAACTGTTTTTT. Protein: CASSQQGQGLNGNEKLFF.

The chain is built from TRBV6-5 and TRBJ1-3, with D unresolved. Trimming cost V 2 bases and J 7 bases, with 9 bases left between them. The germline CDR1 and CDR2 sequences are MNHEY and SVGAGI. The CDR3 covers 13 residues. The CDR3 reads CASSYDGRNTIYF. The CDR3 nucleotides are TGTGCCAGCAGTTACGATGGGAGGAACACCATATATTTT.

This clone was counted once. The J gene is TRBJ2-1, the V gene TRBV15, with unresolved D. The CDR3 extends over 15 amino acids. Trimming removed 0 bases at V and 7 bases at J, with 13 bases between. CDR1 and CDR2 from the germline V gene are LNHNV and YYDKDF (reference sequence). The CDR3 here is CATSRDLLGRNEQFF. CDR3 DNA sequence: TGTGCCACCAGCAGAGATCTTTTAGGACGAAATGAGCAGTTCTTC. Full variable domain (outside the CDR3, taken from reference TRBV15 and TRBJ2-1): DAMVIQNPRYQVTQFGKPVTLSCSQTLNHNVMYWYQQKSSQAPKLLFHYYDKDFNNEADTPDNFQSRRPNTSFCFLDIRSPGLGDTAMYLCATSRDLLGRNEQFFGPGTRLTVL.

The rearrangement links TRBV9 to TRBJ2-6, with unresolved D. The germline CDR1 and CDR2 sequences are SGDLS and YYNGEE. The CDR3 loop spans 16 amino acids. V was clipped by 0 bases and J by 3 bases, with 10 bases between them. The CDR3 loop reads CASSVVKGIGANVLTF. CDR3 DNA sequence: TGTGCCAGCAGCGTAGTTAAGGGTATTGGGGCCAACGTCCTGACTTTC.

The rearrangement links TRBV18 to TRBJ2-7, with 10 nucleotides matching TRBD2. This CDR3 spans 17 amino acids. The V segment lost 6 bases and the J segment 7 bases; nucleotides outside the gene matches: 18. Germline CDR1 and CDR2: KGHSH and LQKENI. The CDR3 coding sequence is TGTGCCAGCTCCCCCAGGACTAGCGGTAGCCCTTGGAGAGAGCAGTACTTC. This gives the protein CASSPRTSGSPWREQYF.

The V call is TRBV6-5, the J call TRBJ1-1; 11 nucleotides agree with TRBD1. Germline CDR1 and CDR2: MNHEY and SVGAGI. Trimming cost V 6 bases and J 4 bases; bases outside gene matches: 7. The CDR3 sequence is 15 residues long. The DNA of the CDR3 is TGTGCCAGCAGCGGCGGACAGGGGGCGGTCACTGAAGCTTTCTTT. Translated, it gives CASSGGQGAVTEAFF.

This clone was counted a single time. This rearrangement joins TRBV30 to TRBJ1-5; D remains unclear. V was clipped by 1 base and J by 4 bases, with 8 bases between them. The CDR3 totals 13 residues. The germline V gene has CDR1 GTSNPN and CDR2 SVGIG (reference sequence). CDR3 amino acids: CAWSGARNQPQHF. The CDR3, as DNA: TGTGCCTGGAGTGGGGCCAGGAATCAGCCCCAGCATTTT.

This rearrangement joins TRBV10-3 to TRBJ1-1; TRBD1 might be the D (5 bases). The length of the CDR3 is 12 residues. Germline assignment: CDR1 ENHRY and CDR2 SYGVKD. The V end was cut by 10 bases, the J end by 1 base, with 10 bases between. CDR3 amino acids: CATRDGNTEAFF. In DNA form, the CDR3 reads TGTGCCACAAGGGACGGGAACACTGAAGCTTTCTTT.

The V gene is TRBV7-8, the J gene TRBJ1-2; 7 bases are shared with TRBD1. Trimming took 7 bases from V and 8 from J; bases not matched to a gene: 10. The CDR3 loop spans 13 amino acids. CDR1 SGHVS and CDR2 FQNEAQ come from the germline V gene. The CDR3 coding sequence is TGTGCCAGCAACCAGGAGGGGGCGCGAGGCTACACCTTC. Its translation is CASNQEGARGYTF. Complete variable domain (other parts from reference TRBV7-8 and TRBJ1-2): GAGVSQSPRYKVAKRGQDVALRCDPISGHVSLFWYQQALGQGPEFLTYFQNEAQLDKSGLPSDRFFAERPEGSVSTLKIQRTQQEDSAVYLCASNQEGARGYTFGSGTRLTVV.

J is TRBJ2-3 and V is TRBV19; unclear D gene. Germline CDR1 is LNHDA and CDR2 is SQIVND (reference sequence). Trimming took off 3 bases at V and 2 bases at J, with 30 bases between the two ends. This CDR3 has 21 residues. CDR3 in DNA: TGTGCCAGTAGTATGGGTGTTTGGTTAGACCTACAACTTCGAAACACAGATACGCAGTATTTT. Amino acids: CASSMGVWLDLQLRNTDTQYF.

This chain joins TRBV21-1 and TRBJ2-1; the DNA was not compared with TRBD2, the D call given in the table. TRBV21-1 is a documented pseudogene. The CDR3 runs to 15 residues. The CDR3 sequence: CASSMTSRLKGEQFF. CDR3 nucleotides: TGTGCCAGCAGCATGACTAGCAGACTTAAAGGTGAGCAGTTCTTC.

The J gene is TRBJ1-1, the V gene TRBV30; D unresolved. Trimming pared 3 bases from V and 3 bases from J, leaving 11 bases between. The CDR3 has 13 amino acids. Germline lookup yields CDR1 GTSNPN and CDR2 SVGIG (reference sequence). The CDR3 loop is CAWRRRADTEAFF. The DNA of the CDR3 is TGTGCCTGGAGAAGGAGGGCTGACACTGAAGCTTTCTTT.

The chain joins TRBV7-9 to TRBJ1-2; 9 nucleotides match TRBD1. Germline CDR1 and CDR2: SEHNR and FQNEAQ (reference sequence). The CDR3 has 15 amino acids. The J segment lost 4 bases and the V segment lost 3 bases, leaving 6 bases of the junction unmatched. CDR3 sequence reads: CASSLGTGPSYGYTF. The CDR3 nucleotides read TGTGCCAGCAGCTTGGGGACAGGGCCCTCCTATGGCTACACCTTC.

The chain carries TRBV19 and TRBJ1-5; unclear D gene. The V gene's germline CDR1 is LNHDA and CDR2 SQIVND (reference sequence). Between the trimmed V and J ends, which lost 1 base and 1 base, there was a span of 14 bases. The CDR3 runs 17 residues. CDR3: CASSIVFGLVSNQPQHF. The CDR3, as DNA: TGTGCCAGTAGTATAGTCTTCGGGTTGGTAAGCAATCAGCCCCAGCATTTT.